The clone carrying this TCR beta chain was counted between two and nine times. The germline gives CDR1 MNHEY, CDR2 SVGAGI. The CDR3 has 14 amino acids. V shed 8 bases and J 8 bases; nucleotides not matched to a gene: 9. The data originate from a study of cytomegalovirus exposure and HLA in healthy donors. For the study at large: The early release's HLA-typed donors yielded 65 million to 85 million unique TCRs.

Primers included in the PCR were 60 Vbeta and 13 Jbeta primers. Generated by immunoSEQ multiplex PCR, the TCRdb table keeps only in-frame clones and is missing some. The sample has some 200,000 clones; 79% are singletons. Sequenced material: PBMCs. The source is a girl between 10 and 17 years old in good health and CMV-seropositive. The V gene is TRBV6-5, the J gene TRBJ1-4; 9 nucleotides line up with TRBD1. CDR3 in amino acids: CASQGGTGREKLFF. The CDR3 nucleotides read TGTGCCAGCCAAGGGGGGACAGGGAGGGAAAAACTGTTTTTT.